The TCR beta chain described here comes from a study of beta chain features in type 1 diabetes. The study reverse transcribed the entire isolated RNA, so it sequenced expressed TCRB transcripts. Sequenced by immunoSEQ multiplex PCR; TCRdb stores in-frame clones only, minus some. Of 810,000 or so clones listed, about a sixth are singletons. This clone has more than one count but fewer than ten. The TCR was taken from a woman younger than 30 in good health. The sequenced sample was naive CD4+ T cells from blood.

CDR3 region: CASSYTADGNYGYTF. CDR3 coding DNA: TGTGCCAGCAGTTACACCGCGGATGGCAACTATGGCTACACCTTC. The rearrangement joins TRBV6-5 to TRBJ1-2, with D unclear. The CDR3 spans 15 residues. Germline V CDR1 and CDR2: MNHEY, SVGAGI. Trimming shortened V by 2 bases and J by 2 bases, and 12 bases separated the two germline ends.